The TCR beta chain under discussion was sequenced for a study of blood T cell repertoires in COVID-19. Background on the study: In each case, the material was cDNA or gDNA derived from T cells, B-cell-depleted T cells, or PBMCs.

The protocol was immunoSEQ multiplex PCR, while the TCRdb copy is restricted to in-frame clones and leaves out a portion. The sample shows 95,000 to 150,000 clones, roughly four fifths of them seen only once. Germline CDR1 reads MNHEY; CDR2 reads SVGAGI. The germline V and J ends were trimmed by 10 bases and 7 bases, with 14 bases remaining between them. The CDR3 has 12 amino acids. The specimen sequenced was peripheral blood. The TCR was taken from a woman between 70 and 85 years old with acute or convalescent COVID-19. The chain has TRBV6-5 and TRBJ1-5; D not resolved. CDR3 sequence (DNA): TGTGCCACCGGGAACCTGGGACAGCCCCAGCATTTT. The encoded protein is CATGNLGQPQHF.